This T cell receptor (beta chain) was observed in a study of CD8 T cells in Susac syndrome. Study findings and constraints: It was acknowledged by the study that relatively few individuals were included in its TCR sequencing and HLA analysis.

There are 11 residues in the CDR3. CDR1 is SGHRS, CDR2 YFSETQ, per germline. V was shortened by 7 bases and J by 7 bases, with 8 bases between the two germline ends. On this clonotype: The antigen remains undetermined.

An amount of RNA that ranged from roughly 0.45 to 1 ug was reverse transcribed with random hexamers. An immunoSEQ multiplex PCR generated amplified TCR beta CDR3 products spanning 54 Vbeta and 13 Jbeta. Using its own MiXCR run on the immunoSEQ multiplex PCR reads, TCRdb lists one record per CDR3 protein. The sample has 150,000 to 160,000 distinct CDR3 sequences, approximately 94% seen once. TEMRA cells were FACS-enriched, with CD8+ and CD4+ T cells isolated negatively. The TCR originated in a human donor with multiple sclerosis. This chain connects TRBV5-1 to TRBJ1-4; D is unclear. The sequenced sample consisted of CD8+ T cells from PBMCs. In DNA, the CDR3 is TGCGCCAGCGCTGAGGGTGAAAAACTGTTTTTT. Residues: CASAEGEKLFF.